This T cell receptor (beta chain) was captured by sequencing in a study of chronic HIV infection and antiretroviral therapy. TCRdb re-called the 5' RACE reads with MiXCR, one entry per CDR3 protein. The table lists 39,000 or so distinct CDR3 sequences, 8.2% of them singletons, with 2.5% to 3.5% in the top ten. The germline CDR1 and CDR2 sequences are LNHDA and SQIVND (reference sequence). The CDR3 is 13 amino acids. Sequencing was performed on peripheral blood. The rearrangement links TRBV19 to TRBJ2-7; perhaps D is TRBD1 or TRBD2 (5 bases each). The receptor's source is an adult who had HIV and had not received antiretroviral therapy, or was an uninfected healthy control (not recorded which). CDR3 loop: CDSKQTGPYEQYF. CDR3 nucleotide sequence: TGTGACTCGAAACAAACGGGGCCCTACGAGCAGTACTTC.